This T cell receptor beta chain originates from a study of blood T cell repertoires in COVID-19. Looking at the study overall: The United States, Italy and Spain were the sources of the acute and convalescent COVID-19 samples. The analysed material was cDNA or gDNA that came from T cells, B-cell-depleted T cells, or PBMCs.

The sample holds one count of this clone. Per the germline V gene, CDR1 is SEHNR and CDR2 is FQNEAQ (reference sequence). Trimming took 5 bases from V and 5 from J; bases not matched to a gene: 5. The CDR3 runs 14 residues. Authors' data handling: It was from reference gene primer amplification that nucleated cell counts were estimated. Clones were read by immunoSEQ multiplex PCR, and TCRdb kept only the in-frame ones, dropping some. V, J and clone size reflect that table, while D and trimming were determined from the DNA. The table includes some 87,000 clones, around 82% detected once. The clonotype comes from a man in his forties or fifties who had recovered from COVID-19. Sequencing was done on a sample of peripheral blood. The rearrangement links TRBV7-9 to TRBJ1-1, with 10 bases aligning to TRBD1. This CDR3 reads CASSRQGARTEAFF. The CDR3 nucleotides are TGTGCCAGCAGCAGACAGGGGGCGCGGACTGAAGCTTTCTTT.